Listed here is a single TCR beta chain. Its antigen is currently unknown. Sequenced by immunoSEQ multiplex PCR; TCRdb stores in-frame clones only, minus some. This table has around 140,000 clones, 92% appearing once. The sample comes from a study of T cell responses to AZD1222 COVID-19 vaccine. Study-wide background: Pooling was applied to second doses at about 4 or about 12 weeks.

Findings of the study overall: Only a handful of people who got AZD1222 tested seropositive at baseline. The sample set comprised mostly white British donors with more females, and clonal diversity was possibly underestimated. Spike-specific TCRs gained breadth and depth after people received two AZD1222 doses.

The CDR3 spans 15 residues. Trimming removed 5 bases at V and 2 bases at J, with 16 bases between. Looked up from germline, CDR1 is MNHEY and CDR2 is SMNVEV (reference sequence). The sequence derives from an adult in good health. V gene TRBV27 combines with J gene TRBJ2-7; a weak D match, TRBD1 (5 bases). Sequencing used peripheral blood, obtained on day 0 of AZD1222 vaccination. The CDR3 nucleotides are TGTGCCAGCAGTCTCTCCGCCAGGGAAACCTACGAGCAGTACTTC. It yields the protein CASSLSARETYEQYF.